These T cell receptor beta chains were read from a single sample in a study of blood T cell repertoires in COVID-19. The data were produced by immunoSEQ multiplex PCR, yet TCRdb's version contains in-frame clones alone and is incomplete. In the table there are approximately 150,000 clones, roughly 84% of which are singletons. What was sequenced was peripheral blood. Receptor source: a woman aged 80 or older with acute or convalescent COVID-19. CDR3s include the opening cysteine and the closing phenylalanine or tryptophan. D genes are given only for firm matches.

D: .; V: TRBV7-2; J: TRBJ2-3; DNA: TGTGCCAGCAGCTTAGGGGCCGGGGGAAGGGATACGCAGTATTTT; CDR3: CASSLGAGGRDTQYF
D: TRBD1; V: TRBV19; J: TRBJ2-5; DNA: TGTGCCAGTAGTATGGGACAGCTCGTACAAGAGACCCAGTACTTC; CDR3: CASSMGQLVQETQYF
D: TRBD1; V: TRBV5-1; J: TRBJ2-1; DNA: TGCGCCAGCAACGGGCAGGGGGCTAAGGATGAGCAGTTCTTC; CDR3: CASNGQGAKDEQFF
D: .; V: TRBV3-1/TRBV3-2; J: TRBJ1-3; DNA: TGTGCCAGCAGCCAAGGCCCCAGGGGTTCTGGAAACACCATATATTTT; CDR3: CASSQGPRGSGNTIYF
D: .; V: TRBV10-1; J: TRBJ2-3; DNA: TGCGCCAGCAGTGAAGGGACACCTACAGATACGCAGTATTTT; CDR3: CASSEGTPTDTQYF
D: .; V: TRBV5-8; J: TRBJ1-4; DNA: TGTGCCAGCAGCTCAATAACAGGGATGGAAAAACTGTTTTTT; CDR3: CASSSITGMEKLFF
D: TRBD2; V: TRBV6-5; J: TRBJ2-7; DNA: TGTGCCAGCAGTTACCGGACTAGCGGGAGGGGCGAGCAGTACTTC; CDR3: CASSYRTSGRGEQYF
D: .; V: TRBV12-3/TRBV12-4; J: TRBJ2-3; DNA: TGTGCCAGCAGTTCGTTGAGCAATACGCAGTATTTT; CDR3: CASSSLSNTQYF
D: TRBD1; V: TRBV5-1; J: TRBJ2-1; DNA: TGCGCCAGCAGCTTGGCCGACAGGGGGCTGTACAATGAGCAGTTCTTC; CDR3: CASSLADRGLYNEQFF
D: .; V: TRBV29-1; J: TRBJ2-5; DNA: TGCAGCGTTGGGAGGCGACGCGGCAGCCCCCAAGAGACCCAGTACTTC; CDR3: CSVGRRRGSPQETQYF
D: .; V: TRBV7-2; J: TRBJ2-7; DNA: TGTGCCAGCAGCGGAAGGAGCTACGAGCAGTACTTC; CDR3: CASSGRSYEQYF
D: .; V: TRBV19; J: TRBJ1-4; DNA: TGTGCCAGTAGTATTGGCCAGGGAGGCGAAAAACTGTTTTTT; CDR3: CASSIGQGGEKLFF
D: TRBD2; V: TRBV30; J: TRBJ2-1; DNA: TGTGCCTGGACCCAACTAGCGGGGGCGTACAATGAGCAGTTCTTC; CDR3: CAWTQLAGAYNEQFF
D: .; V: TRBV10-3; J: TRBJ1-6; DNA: TGTGCCATCAGTGAGTGGGGGGGTGATAATTCACCCCTCCACTTT; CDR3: CAISEWGGDNSPLHF
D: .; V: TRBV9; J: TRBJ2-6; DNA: TGTGCCAGCAGCGCTCAGGGCTCTGGGGCCAACGTCCTGACTTTC; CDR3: CASSAQGSGANVLTF
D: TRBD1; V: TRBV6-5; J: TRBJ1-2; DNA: TGTGCCAGCACCTCTCTGGGACAGGGGATCGGTGGCTACACCTTC; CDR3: CASTSLGQGIGGYTF
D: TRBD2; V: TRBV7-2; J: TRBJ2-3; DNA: TGTGCCAGCACCCTAGGGCCCAGCGGGAGCAATACGCAGTATTTT; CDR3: CASTLGPSGSNTQYF
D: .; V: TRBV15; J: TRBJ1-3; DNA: TGTGCCACCAGCAGAGATCCGGGAAGCGGAAACACCATATATTTT; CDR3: CATSRDPGSGNTIYF
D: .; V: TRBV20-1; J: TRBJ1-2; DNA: TGCAGTGCTATTGAACAGGGTCATGGCTACACCTTC; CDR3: CSAIEQGHGYTF
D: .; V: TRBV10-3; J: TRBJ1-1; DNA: TGTGCCATCAGTGACGGCTTGGGGAGTGCTGAAGCTTTCTTT; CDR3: CAISDGLGSAEAFF